The 13 T cell receptor beta chains presented below share a single source sample, sequenced in a study of patients and donors after allogeneic stem cell transplantation. Each CDR3 protein gets one entry after TCRdb re-called the RT-PCR reads with MiXCR. This sample has about 200,000 distinct CDR3 sequences, with less than 45% found just once. The specimen sequenced was blood, either unsorted or a sorted T cell fraction (not recorded which). Every receptor here comes from a human donor who was either an allogeneic HSCT recipient or a stem cell or donor lymphocyte infusion donor (not recorded which). It is not recorded whose cells these are; they may come from a transplant donor.

This clonotype was recorded a few times. J is TRBJ1-2 and V is TRBV5-4, with no clear D. Trimming took 4 bases from V and 2 from J, leaving 9 bases between them. The CDR3 contains 13 residues. Germline CDR1 is SGHNT and CDR2 is YYREEE (reference sequence). The CDR3 protein is CASSGEINYGYTF. DNA of the CDR3: TGTGCCAGCAGCGGAGAAATAAACTATGGCTACACCTTC.

This clonotype was detected a few times. This chain uses TRBV24-1 with TRBJ2-7; TRBD2 matches at 8 bases. From germline, CDR1 is KGHDR and CDR2 SFDVKD. Unmatched junction bases numbered 3, after V lost 2 bases and J lost 1 base. The length of the CDR3 is 15 residues. The CDR3 is CATSDSSGSSYEQYF. In DNA, the CDR3 is TGTGCCACCAGTGATTCGAGCGGGAGTTCCTACGAGCAGTACTTC.

This rearrangement joins TRBV4-3 to TRBJ2-1; no reliable D call. Per germline, CDR1 LGHNA and CDR2 YSLEER. V gave up 1 base and J gave up 3 bases, with 10 bases separating them. The CDR3 runs to 15 residues. The CDR3, as DNA: TGCGCCAGCAGCCAAGCGGCTACTCTCTACAATGAGCAGTTCTTC. Amino acids: CASSQAATLYNEQFF.

V is TRBV3-1 and J is TRBJ2-1; TRBD2 is a possible D gene (6 bases). The CDR3 length is 15 residues. V lost 4 bases to trimming and J lost 1 base, with 11 bases between them. Germline CDR1 is LGHDT and CDR2 is YNNKEL (reference sequence). CDR3: CASSPNGGSYNEQFF. CDR3 coding DNA: TGTGCCAGCAGCCCCAATGGGGGGTCCTACAATGAGCAGTTCTTC.

This chain joins TRBV11-2 and TRBJ2-5; 7 bases match TRBD1. Unmatched junction bases numbered 6, after V lost 2 bases and J lost 3 bases. Germline lookup yields CDR1 SGHAT and CDR2 FQNNGV. The CDR3 extends over 15 amino acids. This CDR3 reads CASSLNFGTEETQYF. In nucleotides, the CDR3 is TGTGCCAGCAGCTTAAATTTCGGGACAGAAGAGACCCAGTACTTC.

CDR3 in amino acids: CASSELTGGRWLDTQYF. The CDR3 nucleotides are TGTGCCAGCAGTGAATTAACAGGAGGCCGTTGGTTAGATACGCAGTATTTT. The J gene is TRBJ2-3, the V gene TRBV25-1; D is perhaps TRBD1 or TRBD2 (5 bases each). Looked up from germline, CDR1 is MGHDK and CDR2 is SYGVNS. This CDR3 spans 17 amino acids. V shed 1 base and J shed 5 bases, with 19 bases lying between them.

The chain combines TRBV6-5 with TRBJ1-5; tentatively, D is TRBD1 (5 bases). There are 14 residues in the CDR3. Germline V lookup: CDR1 MNHEY, CDR2 SVGAGI. The V and J ends lost 6 bases and 2 bases respectively, with 11 bases between them. Here the CDR3 reads CASRPQGGNQPQHF. As DNA, the CDR3 is TGTGCCAGCAGGCCCCAGGGAGGCAATCAGCCCCAGCATTTT.

This clonotype was detected a few times. V gene TRBV6-5 combines with J gene TRBJ1-1; D perhaps matches TRBD1 (6 bases). CDR1 is MNHEY and CDR2 is SVGAGI in the germline V gene. Trimming cost V 0 bases and J 5 bases, with 13 bases left between them. The CDR3 is 15 residues long. CDR3 in DNA: TGTGCCAGCAGTTACTCGGGCAGGGGTGAGACTGAAGCTTTCTTT. Translation: CASSYSGRGETEAFF.

V and J are TRBV24-1 and TRBJ2-3; 7 nucleotides align to TRBD1. CDR3 length: 15 amino acids. Losses at the gene ends were 3 bases for V and 3 bases for J; bases not matched to a gene: 5. Germline CDR1 and CDR2: KGHDR and SFDVKD. The CDR3 DNA is TGTGCCACCAGTGATCCACAGGGGTCGACAGATACGCAGTATTTT. Protein sequence: CATSDPQGSTDTQYF.

This clonotype was counted at least ten times. J is TRBJ1-1 and V is TRBV7-2; perhaps TRBD1 as D (5 bases). This CDR3 has 13 amino acids. CDR1 is SGHTA and CDR2 is FQGNSA in the germline V gene. V lost 1 base to trimming and J lost 4 bases, with 7 bases between them. The CDR3, as DNA: TGTGCCAGCAGCTTAGACGGGGGCACTGAAGCTTTCTTT. The encoded protein is CASSLDGGTEAFF.

This clonotype came up a few times. The chain is built from TRBV5-8 and TRBJ1-2; no clear D. The germline gives CDR1 SGHTS, CDR2 YDEGEE. V dropped 1 base and J dropped 4 bases, with 5 bases sitting between them. The CDR3 spans 12 residues. The CDR3 sequence is CASSLIRYGYTF. For the CDR3, the DNA is TGTGCCAGCAGCTTGATACGCTATGGCTACACCTTC. Complete variable domain (other parts from reference TRBV5-8 and TRBJ1-2): EAGVTQSPTHLIKTRGQQATLRCSPISGHTSVYWYQQALGLGLQFLLWYDEGEERNRGNFPPRFSGRQFPNYSSELNVNALELEDSALYLCASSLIRYGYTFGSGTRLTVV.

This chain joins TRBV4-3 and TRBJ2-7, with 7 bases matching TRBD2. Germline V lookup: CDR1 LGHNA, CDR2 YSLEER. Germline trimming cut 4 bases from V and 4 bases from J; bases unmatched to any gene: 10. CDR3 size: 15 residues. The CDR3, as DNA: TGCGCCAGCAGCCGAGCCGCGGGGGTGAGGTACGAGCAGTACTTC. It encodes CASSRAAGVRYEQYF.

In its sample, this clonotype was seen a few times. The chain employs TRBV28 and TRBJ1-1; D unclear. Trimming cost V 3 bases and J 8 bases, with 10 bases left between them. This CDR3 region has 12 residues. CDR1 MDHEN and CDR2 SYDVKM come from the germline V gene. The CDR3 loop reads CASSLSEQEAFF. Here the CDR3 DNA reads TGTGCCAGCAGTTTGTCGGAACAGGAAGCTTTCTTT.